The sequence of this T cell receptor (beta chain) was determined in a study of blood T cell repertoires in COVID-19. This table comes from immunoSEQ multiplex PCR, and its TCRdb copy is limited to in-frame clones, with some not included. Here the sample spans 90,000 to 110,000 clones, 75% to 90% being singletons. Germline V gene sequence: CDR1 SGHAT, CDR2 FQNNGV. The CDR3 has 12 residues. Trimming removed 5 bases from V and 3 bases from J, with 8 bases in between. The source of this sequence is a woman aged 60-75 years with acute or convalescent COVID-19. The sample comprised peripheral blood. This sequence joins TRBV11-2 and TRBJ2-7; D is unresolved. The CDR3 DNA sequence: TGTGCCAGCAGCCGCACTGTCTACGAGCAGTACTTC. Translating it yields CASSRTVYEQYF.